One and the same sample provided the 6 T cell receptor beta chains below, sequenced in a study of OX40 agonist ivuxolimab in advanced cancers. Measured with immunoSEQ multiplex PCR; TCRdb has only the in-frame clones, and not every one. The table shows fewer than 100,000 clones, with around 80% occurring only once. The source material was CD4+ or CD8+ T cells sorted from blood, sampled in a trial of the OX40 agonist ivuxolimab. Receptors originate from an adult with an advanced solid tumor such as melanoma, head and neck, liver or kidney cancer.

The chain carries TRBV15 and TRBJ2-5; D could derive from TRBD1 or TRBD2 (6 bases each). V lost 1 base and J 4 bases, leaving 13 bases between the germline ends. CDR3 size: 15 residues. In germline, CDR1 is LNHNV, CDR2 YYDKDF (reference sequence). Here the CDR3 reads CATSRGVQGGETQYF. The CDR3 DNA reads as TGTGCCACCAGCAGAGGCGTACAGGGAGGAGAGACCCAGTACTTC.

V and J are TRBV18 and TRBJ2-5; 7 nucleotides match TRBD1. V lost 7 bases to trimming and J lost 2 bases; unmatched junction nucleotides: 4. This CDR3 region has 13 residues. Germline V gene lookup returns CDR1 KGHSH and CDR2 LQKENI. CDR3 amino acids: CASFRDRQETQYF. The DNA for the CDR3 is TGTGCCAGCTTCCGGGACAGACAAGAGACCCAGTACTTC.

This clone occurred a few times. The CDR3 spells CAASQATPYGYTF. In DNA, the CDR3 is TGTGCCGCCAGTCAAGCCACCCCCTATGGCTACACCTTC. This sequence joins TRBV19 and TRBJ1-2, with D uncertain. The CDR3 totals 13 residues. V was clipped by 11 bases and J by 4 bases, with 17 bases between them. Per the germline V gene, CDR1 is LNHDA and CDR2 is SQIVND (reference sequence). Full variable domain (remainder filled in from reference TRBV19 and TRBJ1-2): DGGITQSPKYLFRKEGQNVTLSCEQNLNHDAMYWYRQDPGQGLRLIYYSQIVNDFQKGDIAEGYSVSREKKESFPLTVTSAQKNPTAFYLCAASQATPYGYTFGSGTRLTVV.

The CDR3, as DNA: TGTGCCAGCAGCTTAGGGACAGGGATCAGTCAGCCCCAGCATTTT. Translated, it gives CASSLGTGISQPQHF. This sequence joins TRBV7-9 and TRBJ1-5, with 8 nucleotides matching TRBD1. From germline, CDR1 is SEHNR and CDR2 FQNEAQ (reference sequence). V shed 1 base, J shed 6 bases, and the junction held 5 bases outside the gene matches. CDR3 length: 15 amino acids.

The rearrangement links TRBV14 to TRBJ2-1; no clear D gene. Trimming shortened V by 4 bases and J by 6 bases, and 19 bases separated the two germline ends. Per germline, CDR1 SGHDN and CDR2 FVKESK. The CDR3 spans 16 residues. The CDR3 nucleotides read TGTGCCAGCAGCCCCATTTTAGGGCCTTTAGGCAATGAGCAGTTCTTC. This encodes CASSPILGPLGNEQFF.

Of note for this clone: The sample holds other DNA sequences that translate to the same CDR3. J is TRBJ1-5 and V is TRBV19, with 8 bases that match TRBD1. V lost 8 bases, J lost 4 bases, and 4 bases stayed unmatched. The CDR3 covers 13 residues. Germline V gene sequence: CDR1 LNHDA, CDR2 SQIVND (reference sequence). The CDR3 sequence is CASRDRGNQPQHF. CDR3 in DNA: TGTGCCAGTCGAGACAGGGGAAATCAGCCCCAGCATTTT.